This note documents a single TCR beta chain sequence. Its antigen is as yet unknown. This sample was taken from a study of PD-1 blockade in classical Hodgkin lymphoma. The CDR3 is 12 amino acids. Looked up from germline, CDR1 is GTSNPN and CDR2 is SVGIG (reference sequence). V was clipped by 2 bases and J by 1 base, with 5 bases between them. Study-wide points: Although disease activity or prior therapy may be involved, causes of the repertoire differences remain undefined.

Time point noted: cycle 4 day 1 (C4D1), after more than five weeks of nivolumab. Relapse after autologous stem cell transplantation occurred in every patient, and brentuximab vedotin exposure varied. Magnetic negative selection was used to purify CD4+ T cells from PBMCs that had been thawed. Here immunoSEQ multiplex PCR was the method, and the copy in TCRdb shows in-frame clones only, minus some. Of 30,000 to 35,000 clones listed, about 86% are singletons. The source was CD4+ T cells from blood, collected before the fourth cycle of nivolumab. V is TRBV30 and J is TRBJ1-1; D call uncertain. The TCR sequence derives from a human donor with classical Hodgkin lymphoma. In DNA, the CDR3 is TGTGCCTGGAGTAGCTGGAACACTGAAGCTTTCTTT. This codes for CAWSSWNTEAFF. The full variable domain, its missing parts supplied by reference TRBV30 and TRBJ1-1, is SQTIHQWPATLVQPVGSPLSLECTVEGTSNPNLYWYRQAAGRGLQLLFYSVGIGQISSEVPQNLSASRPQDRQFILSSKKLLLSDSGFYLCAWSSWNTEAFFGQGTRLTVV.